This TCR beta chain was profiled in a study of T cell responses to AZD1222 COVID-19 vaccine. Details on this clone: The antigen is undetermined.

The CDR3 runs 16 residues. Germline V gene lookup returns CDR1 KGHSH and CDR2 LQKENI. The ends lost 2 bases at V and 1 base at J; junction bases unmatched: 7. The table came from immunoSEQ multiplex PCR; TCRdb's copy has only in-frame clones and leaves some out. The top ten hold approximately 27% of the sample, which has 94,000 or so clones, 85% to 90% seen once. Study results and caveats: The study sampled repertoires only after the peak T cell response. Along spike, vaccine-associated CD4 TCRs were found throughout, with dominance at 160-218 and 743-854. Only six or seven AZD1222 recipients were seropositive at baseline.

This sequence originates from an adult in good health. V gene TRBV18 combines with J gene TRBJ1-1; 7 bases map to TRBD1. The sample in question was peripheral blood, obtained on day 0 of AZD1222 vaccination. The CDR3 nucleotides are TGTGCCAGCTCACCAACCCTGGCAGGGGGGAACACTGAAGCTTTCTTT. Protein sequence: CASSPTLAGGNTEAFF.